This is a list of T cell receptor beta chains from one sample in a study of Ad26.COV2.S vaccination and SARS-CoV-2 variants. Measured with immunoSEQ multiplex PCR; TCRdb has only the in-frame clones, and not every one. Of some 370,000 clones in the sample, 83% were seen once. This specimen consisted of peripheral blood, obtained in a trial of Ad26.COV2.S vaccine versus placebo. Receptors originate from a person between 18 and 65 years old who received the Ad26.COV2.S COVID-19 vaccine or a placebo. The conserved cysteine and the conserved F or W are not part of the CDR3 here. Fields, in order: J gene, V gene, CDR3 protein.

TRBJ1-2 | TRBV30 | AWSGNSPSLYGYT
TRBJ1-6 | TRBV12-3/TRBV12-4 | ASSWDRPSPLH
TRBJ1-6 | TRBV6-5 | ASGWAGQHNSPLH
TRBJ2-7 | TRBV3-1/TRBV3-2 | ASSQGGRGETY
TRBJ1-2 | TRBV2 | ASRETGLTVGGYT
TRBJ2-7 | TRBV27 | ASSRTSGAYEQY
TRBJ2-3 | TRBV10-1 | ASSSGSGNTQY
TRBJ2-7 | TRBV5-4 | ASSPGGGRSSYEQY
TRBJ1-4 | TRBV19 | ASSIWRDRATATNEKLF
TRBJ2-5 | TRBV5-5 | ASSSGGFEETQY
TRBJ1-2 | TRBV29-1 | SVENGGQNYGYT
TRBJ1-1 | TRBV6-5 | ASTSGGLMNTEAF
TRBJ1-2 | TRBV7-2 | ASSDFRGLGYT
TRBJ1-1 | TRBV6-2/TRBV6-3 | ASSPGDRENTEAF
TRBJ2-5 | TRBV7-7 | ASSLEVALAGTPLGETQY
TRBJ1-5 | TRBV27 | ASSIYRGYRNQPQH
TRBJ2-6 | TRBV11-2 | ASSILRANVLT
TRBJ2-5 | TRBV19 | ASSIVSGTRRETQY
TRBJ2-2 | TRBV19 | ASSPTGLYTNTGELF
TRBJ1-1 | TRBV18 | ASSPLGPGGTEAF
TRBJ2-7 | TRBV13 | ASSLLTASYEQY
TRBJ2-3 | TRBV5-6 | ASSLITADTQY